One and the same sample provided the 24 T cell receptor beta chains below, sequenced in a study of OX40 agonist ivuxolimab in advanced cancers. Sequencing was performed with immunoSEQ multiplex PCR; in TCRdb, only in-frame clones are kept and a portion is missing. The sample records some 130,000 clones, 93% being singletons. The material sequenced was CD4+ or CD8+ T cells sorted from blood, taken in a trial of the OX40 agonist ivuxolimab. All receptors come from an adult with an advanced solid tumor such as melanoma, head and neck, liver or kidney cancer.

J is TRBJ2-2 and V is TRBV11-3, with unresolved D. Trimming cost V 3 bases and J 2 bases, with 13 bases left between them. The CDR3 is 16 residues long. Per the germline V gene, CDR1 is SGHNT and CDR2 is YENEEA. CDR3 DNA: TGTGCCAGCAGCTTTGCCTACGACTCTAACACCGGGGAGCTGTTTTTT. Translation gives CASSFAYDSNTGELFF.

The V gene is TRBV7-8, the J gene TRBJ2-4; D possibly corresponds to TRBD2 (6 bases). CDR3 length: 13 amino acids. Germline-derived CDR1 and CDR2 are SGHVS and FQNEAQ. V lost 6 bases and J lost 5, with 11 bases in between. CDR3 sequence (DNA): TGTGCCAGCAGGGGACTGGGGGAAAACATTCAGTACTTC. Protein sequence: CASRGLGENIQYF.

The chain is built from TRBV5-5 and TRBJ1-6, with D perhaps matching TRBD1 (5 bases). The CDR3 sequence is 15 residues long. The germline CDR1 and CDR2 sequences are SGHKS and YYEKEE (reference sequence). V lost 4 bases, J lost 6 bases, and 14 bases lay in between. The CDR3 coding sequence is TGTGCCAGCAGCCCAACCGGGACCTTTAATTCACCCCTCCACTTT. Translated, it gives CASSPTGTFNSPLHF.

This sequence joins TRBV28 and TRBJ1-6, with 9 bases that match TRBD1. The CDR3 totals 16 residues. V trimming: 2 bases; J trimming: 10 bases; junction bases outside the gene matches: 9. Germline V gene sequence: CDR1 MDHEN, CDR2 SYDVKM. Written as DNA, the CDR3 is TGTGCCAGCAGTTTAATGGGGACAGGGTTATGGTCACCCCTCCACTTT. This gives the protein CASSLMGTGLWSPLHF.

A single count supports this clone. This chain links TRBV10-1 with TRBJ2-7, with 8 bases lining up with TRBD1. V lost 4 bases, J lost 1 base, and 15 bases stayed unmatched. The CDR3 spans 18 residues. Germline assignment: CDR1 WNHNN and CDR2 SYGVQD (reference sequence). CDR3 DNA sequence: TGCGCCAGCAGTGGGGAGATTCGAGGCAGGGGGCTATCCTACGAGCAGTACTTC. Translating gives CASSGEIRGRGLSYEQYF.

The genes are TRBV18 and TRBJ1-1; 12 nucleotides line up with TRBD1. The CDR3 has 16 residues. CDR1 is KGHSH and CDR2 is LQKENI in the germline V gene. V lost 3 bases to trimming and J lost 4 bases; unmatched junction nucleotides: 6. CDR3 loop: CASSPGQGAMGTEAFF. The CDR3 DNA reads TGTGCCAGCTCACCGGGACAGGGGGCTATGGGCACTGAAGCTTTCTTT.

The chain couples TRBV6-1 to TRBJ1-2; D is undetermined. The germline V and J ends were trimmed by 6 bases and 7 bases, with 18 bases remaining between them. Germline V gene data show CDR1 as MNHNS and CDR2 as SASEGT. This CDR3 has 14 amino acids. As DNA, the CDR3 is TGTGCCAGCAGCCGAGTTCGGGCTAGTAGTGGCTACACCTTC. This codes for CASSRVRASSGYTF.

This sequence joins TRBV4-1 and TRBJ2-1; the match to TRBD2 covers 9 bases. The trim removed 4 bases at V and 4 bases at J, leaving 8 bases unmatched. CDR3 size: 16 residues. Germline CDR1 MGHRA, CDR2 YSYEKL. CDR3 DNA: TGCGCCAGCAGCCCCCTCACAGGACTAGCGTACAATGAGCAGTTCTTC. This sequence encodes CASSPLTGLAYNEQFF.

The chain joins TRBV7-2 to TRBJ2-5; D possibly uses TRBD1 or TRBD2 (5 bases each). Germline loops: CDR1 SGHTA, CDR2 FQGNSA. CDR3 size: 13 residues. V was clipped by 3 bases and J by 7 bases, with 12 bases between them. The CDR3 protein is CASSFGRDGTQYF. The CDR3 bases are TGTGCCAGCAGCTTCGGCAGGGACGGGACCCAGTACTTC.

The CDR3 nucleotides read TGTGCTAGTGGTTTCGGCGGGAGGGTCGATGAGCAGTTCTTC. Its translation is CASGFGGRVDEQFF. The chain couples TRBV12-5 to TRBJ2-1; 9 bases are a match to TRBD2. V was clipped by 3 bases and J by 8 bases; unmatched bases: 5. The CDR3 runs to 14 residues. Germline CDR1 and CDR2: LGHNT and FRNRAP.

The chain uses TRBV20-1 and TRBJ1-3; D remains unclear. Deletions cut 5 bases from V and 3 bases from J, with 5 bases between. The CDR3 runs to 11 residues. Germline CDR1 is DFQATT and CDR2 is SNEGSKA (reference sequence). The CDR3 is CSASYGNTIYF. The DNA for the CDR3 is TGCAGTGCTTCTTATGGAAACACCATATATTTT.

This sequence joins TRBV27 and TRBJ2-7; 11 bases are shared with TRBD2. Germline V lookup: CDR1 MNHEY, CDR2 SMNVEV (reference sequence). The length of the CDR3 is 14 residues. V shed 7 bases and J 6 bases; nucleotides not matched to a gene: 8. CDR3 DNA: TGTGCCAGCACGGGACTAGCGGCACCCGCCGAGCAGTACTTC. As protein: CASTGLAAPAEQYF.

The rearrangement links TRBV5-4 to TRBJ2-3, with D perhaps being TRBD1 or TRBD2 (5 bases each). The V end was cut by 4 bases, the J end by 6 bases, with 15 bases between. Germline V gene sequence: CDR1 SGHNT, CDR2 YYREEE (reference sequence). The CDR3 is 14 residues long. CDR3 in amino acids: CASSQASKGDTQYF. CDR3 bases: TGTGCCAGCAGCCAAGCTAGCAAGGGGGATACGCAGTATTTT.

The chain combines TRBV4-1 with TRBJ2-7; D may be TRBD1 (5 bases). The CDR3 is made up of 15 amino acids. The V end lost 4 bases, the J end lost 2 bases, and 15 bases lay between the germline ends. CDR1 and CDR2 from the germline V gene are MGHRA and YSYEKL. The CDR3 nucleotides are TGCGCCAGCAGCCTCCACACCCAGGGCCCCTACGAGCAGTACTTC. It encodes CASSLHTQGPYEQYF.

This chain connects TRBV7-2 to TRBJ2-7; no definite D call. The CDR3 runs 14 residues. Germline loops: CDR1 SGHTA, CDR2 FQGNSA. With 1 base removed from V and 2 bases from J, the gap between germline ends came to 9 bases. The CDR3 region is CASSLGGSTYEQYF. In DNA, the CDR3 is TGTGCCAGCAGCTTAGGGGGTAGTACCTACGAGCAGTACTTC.

In the case of this clone: A junction end diverges from the germline sequence, so it may reflect a read error. The chain has TRBV5-1 and TRBJ2-7; D may be TRBD2 (5 bases). The CDR3 is 13 residues long. Germline CDR1 is SGHRS and CDR2 is YFSETQ. The CDR3 is CASSGRLSYEQYF. The DNA for the CDR3 is TGTGCCAGCAGCGGACGACTCTCCTACGAGCAGTACTTC.

This clone appeared once. The chain combines TRBV5-4 with TRBJ1-2, with D perhaps matching TRBD1 (5 bases). CDR3 length: 14 amino acids. Trimming pared 1 base from V and 5 bases from J, leaving 12 bases between. Germline CDR1 and CDR2: SGHNT and YYREEE (reference sequence). Here the CDR3 reads CASSLRQGGYGYTF. CDR3 nucleotide sequence: TGTGCCAGCAGCTTGCGGCAGGGAGGGTATGGCTACACCTTC.

In this sample, this clone turned up once. This rearrangement joins TRBV18 to TRBJ1-1; TRBD1 matches at 8 bases. CDR1 is KGHSH and CDR2 is LQKENI in the germline V gene. V was clipped by 8 bases and J by 0 bases; unmatched bases: 14. The CDR3 has 17 residues. This CDR3 is CASPPSDRATLNTEAFF. CDR3 sequence (DNA): TGTGCCAGCCCCCCCTCGGACAGGGCAACACTGAACACTGAAGCTTTCTTT.

The chain carries TRBV7-6 and TRBJ2-1; 9 nucleotides align to TRBD2. The CDR3 consists of 16 residues. V lost 1 base and J lost 3; bases outside the gene matches: 4. The germline V gene encodes CDR1 SGHVS and CDR2 FNYEAQ. The CDR3 region is CASSLESSGSYNEQFF. In DNA form, the CDR3 reads TGTGCCAGCAGCTTAGAAAGTAGCGGGAGCTACAATGAGCAGTTCTTC.

This chain joins TRBV2 and TRBJ2-2; 10 bases align to TRBD2. This CDR3 spans 18 amino acids. CDR1 SNHLY and CDR2 FYNNEI come from the germline V gene. J gave up 0 bases and V 8 bases, and 12 bases lay outside the gene matches. CDR3 protein: CASGTQRGGRANTGELFF. The CDR3 DNA reads TGTGCCAGCGGGACCCAGCGGGGGGGGCGCGCGAACACCGGGGAGCTGTTTTTT. Full variable domain (missing parts from reference TRBV2 and TRBJ2-2): EPEVTQTPSHQVTQMGQEVILRCVPISNHLYFYWYRQILGQKVEFLVSFYNNEISEKSEIFDDQFSVERPDGSNFTLKIRSTKLEDSAMYFCASGTQRGGRANTGELFFGEGSRLTVL.

The chain employs TRBV5-1 and TRBJ2-5; TRBD2 matches 13 bases. V gave up 5 bases and J gave up 5 bases; unmatched junction bases: 6. Germline values: CDR1 SGHRS, CDR2 YFSETQ. The CDR3 sequence is 15 residues long. The CDR3 loop reads CASRSGLAGRETQYF. CDR3 DNA: TGCGCCAGCAGATCGGGACTAGCGGGAAGGGAGACCCAGTACTTC.

The V call is TRBV2, the J call TRBJ2-7, with 9 bases fitting TRBD1. The V gene's germline CDR1 is SNHLY and CDR2 FYNNEI. The CDR3 sequence is 15 residues long. J gave up 3 bases and V 6 bases, and 9 bases lay outside the gene matches. CDR3 protein: CASRGLGQGLYEQYF. The CDR3 DNA is TGTGCCAGCAGGGGTCTGGGACAGGGCCTCTACGAGCAGTACTTC.

The rearrangement uses TRBV7-2 and TRBJ1-1; D remains ambiguous. The germline CDR1 and CDR2 sequences are SGHTA and FQGNSA. With 3 bases removed from V and 2 bases from J, the gap between germline ends came to 7 bases. The length of the CDR3 is 13 residues. This CDR3 is CASSFGINTEAFF. In DNA form, the CDR3 reads TGTGCCAGCAGCTTTGGGATAAACACTGAAGCTTTCTTT.

The gene calls are TRBV6-1 and TRBJ2-5, with D possibly matching TRBD2 (6 bases). The ends were cut back, 6 bases at V and 3 bases at J, with 11 bases in the middle. The CDR3 covers 13 residues. The germline V gene encodes CDR1 MNHNS and CDR2 SASEGT. This chain's CDR3 is CASRRGTEETQYF. CDR3 coding DNA: TGTGCCAGCAGGCGGGGAACTGAAGAGACCCAGTACTTC.